This T cell receptor (beta chain) derives from a study of blood T cell repertoires in COVID-19. Study-wide context: Collection of acute and convalescent COVID-19 samples took place in the United States, Italy and Spain. T cells, B-cell-depleted T cells, or PBMCs provided the cDNA or gDNA that served as material.

As originally analysed: Amplifying reference gene primers gave estimates of nucleated cell counts. This table comes from immunoSEQ multiplex PCR, and its TCRdb copy is limited to in-frame clones, with some not included. That table supplies the V and J calls and clone size; D and trimming were determined from the DNA. The table records tens of thousands of clones, 88% of them present only once. The sequence was collected from a human donor in a cohort sampled during active COVID-19. Input material: peripheral blood.

CDR3 nucleotide sequence: TGTGCCAGCAGCCAAGATCGCCGTTGGGCGGGAGGGCCCAATGAGCAGTTCTTC. Its translation: CASSQDRRWAGGPNEQFF. The rearrangement uses TRBV3-1 (or the pseudogene TRBV3-2) and TRBJ2-1; 9 positions agree with TRBD2. Germline V lookup: CDR1 LGHDT, CDR2 YNNKEL (reference sequence). V dropped 0 bases and J dropped 6; count of bases not matched to a gene: 12. This CDR3 contains 18 residues.